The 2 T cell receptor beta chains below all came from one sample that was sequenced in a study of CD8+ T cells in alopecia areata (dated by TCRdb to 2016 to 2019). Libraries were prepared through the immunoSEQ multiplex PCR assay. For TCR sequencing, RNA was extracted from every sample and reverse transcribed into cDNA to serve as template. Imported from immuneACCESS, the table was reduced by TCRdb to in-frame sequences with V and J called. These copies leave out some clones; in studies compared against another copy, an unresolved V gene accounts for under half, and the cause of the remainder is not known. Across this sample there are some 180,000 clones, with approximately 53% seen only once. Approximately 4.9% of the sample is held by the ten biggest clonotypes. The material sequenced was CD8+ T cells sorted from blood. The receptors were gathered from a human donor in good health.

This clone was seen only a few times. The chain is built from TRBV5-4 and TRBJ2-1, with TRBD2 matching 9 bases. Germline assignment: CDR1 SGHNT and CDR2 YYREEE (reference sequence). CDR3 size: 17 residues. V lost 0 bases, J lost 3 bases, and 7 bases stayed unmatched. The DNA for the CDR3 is TGTGCCAGCAGCTTGGTACCTAGCGGGGACTACTACAATGAGCAGTTCTTC. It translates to CASSLVPSGDYYNEQFF.

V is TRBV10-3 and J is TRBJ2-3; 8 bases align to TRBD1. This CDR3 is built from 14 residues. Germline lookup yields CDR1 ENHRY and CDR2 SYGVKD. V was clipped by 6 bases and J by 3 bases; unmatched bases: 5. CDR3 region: CAIRDRVGTDTQYF. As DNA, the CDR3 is TGTGCCATCAGGGACAGGGTAGGGACAGATACGCAGTATTTT.